This T cell receptor beta chain was identified in a study of control samples from healthy donors and cancer patients. Repertoires were generated with immunoSEQ multiplex PCR, while TCRdb's copy carries only in-frame clones and drops some. This table has 400,000 to 500,000 clones, about nine tenths appearing once. The CDR3 covers 18 residues. V shed 4 bases, J shed 0 bases, and the junction held 8 bases outside the gene matches. Germline V gene lookup returns CDR1 SGHDT and CDR2 YYEEEE. This sequence was found in a man aged 35 to 55 with head and neck cancer. The V call is TRBV5-6, the J call TRBJ1-3, with 12 bases matching TRBD1. What was sequenced was PBMCs. CDR3 in amino acids: CASSLAGTGGFSGNTIYF. In DNA form, the CDR3 reads TGTGCCAGCAGCCTGGCCGGGACAGGGGGCTTCTCTGGAAACACCATATATTTT.